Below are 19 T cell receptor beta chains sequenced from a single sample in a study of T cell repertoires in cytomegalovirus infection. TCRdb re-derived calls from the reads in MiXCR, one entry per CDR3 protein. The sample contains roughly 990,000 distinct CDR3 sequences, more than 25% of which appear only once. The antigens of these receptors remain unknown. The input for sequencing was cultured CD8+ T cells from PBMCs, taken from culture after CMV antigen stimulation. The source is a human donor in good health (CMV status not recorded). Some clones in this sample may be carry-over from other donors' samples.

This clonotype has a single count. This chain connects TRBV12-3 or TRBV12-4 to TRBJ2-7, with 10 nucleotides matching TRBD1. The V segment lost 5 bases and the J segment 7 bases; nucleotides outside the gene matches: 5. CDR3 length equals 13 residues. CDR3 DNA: TGTGCCAGCAGTGCCGGGACAGGGGTTGAGCAGTACTTC. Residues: CASSAGTGVEQYF.

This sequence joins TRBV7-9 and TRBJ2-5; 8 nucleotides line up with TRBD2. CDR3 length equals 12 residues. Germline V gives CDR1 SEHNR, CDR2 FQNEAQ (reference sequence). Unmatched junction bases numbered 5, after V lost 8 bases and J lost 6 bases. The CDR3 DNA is TGTGCCAGCGGCGGGGGGTCAAAGACCCAGTACTTC. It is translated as CASGGGSKTQYF.

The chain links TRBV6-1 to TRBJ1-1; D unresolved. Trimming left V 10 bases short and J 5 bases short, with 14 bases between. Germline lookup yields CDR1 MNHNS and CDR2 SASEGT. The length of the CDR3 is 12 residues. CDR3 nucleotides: TGTGCCACCCTTCGCGGGGATACTGAAGCTTTCTTT. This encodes CATLRGDTEAFF.

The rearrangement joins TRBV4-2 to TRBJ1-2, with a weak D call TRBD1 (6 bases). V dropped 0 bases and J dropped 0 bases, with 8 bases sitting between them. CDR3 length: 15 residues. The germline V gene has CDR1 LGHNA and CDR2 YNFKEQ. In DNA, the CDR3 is TGTGCCAGCAGCCAAGATGGGGACACTAACTATGGCTACACCTTC. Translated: CASSQDGDTNYGYTF.

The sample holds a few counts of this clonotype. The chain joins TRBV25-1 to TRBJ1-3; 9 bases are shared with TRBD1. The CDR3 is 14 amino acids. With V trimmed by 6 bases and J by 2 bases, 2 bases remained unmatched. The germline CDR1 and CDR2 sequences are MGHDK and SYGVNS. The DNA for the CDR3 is TGTGCCAGCAGGGACAGGGGAGCTGGAAACACCATATATTTT. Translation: CASRDRGAGNTIYF.

The CDR3 is CASSVEGTGKLNYGYTF. The CDR3 bases are TGTGCCAGCAGCGTAGAAGGGACAGGGAAACTCAACTATGGCTACACCTTC. The gene calls are TRBV9 and TRBJ1-2; 9 bases line up with TRBD1. CDR1 and CDR2 (germline): SGDLS, YYNGEE. J lost 2 bases, V lost 0 bases, and 8 bases had no gene match. The CDR3 is 17 amino acids.

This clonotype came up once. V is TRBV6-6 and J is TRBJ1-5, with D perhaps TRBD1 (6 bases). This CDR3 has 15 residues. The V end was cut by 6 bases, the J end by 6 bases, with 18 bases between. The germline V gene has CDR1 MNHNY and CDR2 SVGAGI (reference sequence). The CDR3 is CASSLGHTGGQPQHF. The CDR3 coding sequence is TGTGCCAGCAGCTTGGGACACACCGGCGGTCAGCCCCAGCATTTT.

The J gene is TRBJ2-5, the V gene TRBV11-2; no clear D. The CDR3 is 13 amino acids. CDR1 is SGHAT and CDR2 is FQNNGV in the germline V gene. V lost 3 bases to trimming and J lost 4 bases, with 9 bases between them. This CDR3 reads CASSFVGTETQYF. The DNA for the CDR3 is TGTGCCAGCAGCTTTGTGGGCACAGAGACCCAGTACTTC.

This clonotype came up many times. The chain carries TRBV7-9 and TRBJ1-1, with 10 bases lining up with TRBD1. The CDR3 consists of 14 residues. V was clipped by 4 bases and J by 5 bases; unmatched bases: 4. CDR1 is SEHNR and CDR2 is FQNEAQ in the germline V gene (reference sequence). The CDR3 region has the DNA TGTGCCAGCAGCTCCGACAGGGGGCTGACTGAAGCTTTCTTT. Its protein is CASSSDRGLTEAFF.

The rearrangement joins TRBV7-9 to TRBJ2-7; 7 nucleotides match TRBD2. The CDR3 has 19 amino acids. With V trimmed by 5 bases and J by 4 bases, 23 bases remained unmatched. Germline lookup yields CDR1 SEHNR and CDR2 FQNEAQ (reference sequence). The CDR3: CASSPIPGYRPNSGYEQYF. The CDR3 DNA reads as TGTGCCAGCAGCCCTATACCCGGATATCGGCCGAATAGCGGGTACGAGCAGTACTTC.

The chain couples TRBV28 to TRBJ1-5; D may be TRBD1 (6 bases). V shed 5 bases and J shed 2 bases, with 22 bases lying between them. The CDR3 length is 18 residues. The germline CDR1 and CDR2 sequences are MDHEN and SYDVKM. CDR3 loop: CASSPHTGYLVRNQPQHF. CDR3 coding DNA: TGTGCCAGCAGTCCTCACACAGGGTACCTCGTCCGCAATCAGCCCCAGCATTTT.

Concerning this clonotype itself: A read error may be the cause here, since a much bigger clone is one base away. CDR3 amino acids: CASNLMGGRGTDTQYF. CDR3 bases: TGTGCCAGCAACTTAATGGGGGGCCGAGGAACAGATACGCAGTATTTT. The chain uses TRBV7-2 and TRBJ2-3; TRBD1 or TRBD2 may be the D gene (6 bases each). The CDR3 sequence is 16 residues long. The germline V gene encodes CDR1 SGHTA and CDR2 FQGNSA.

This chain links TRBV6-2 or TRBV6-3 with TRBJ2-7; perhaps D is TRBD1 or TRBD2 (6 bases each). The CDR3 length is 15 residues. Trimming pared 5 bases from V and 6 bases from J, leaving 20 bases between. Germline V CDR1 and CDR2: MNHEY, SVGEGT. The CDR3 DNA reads TGTGCCAGCAGTGTAGGAGGGGGTCTTGGACGCGAGCAGTACGTC. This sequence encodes CASSVGGGLGREQYV.

The DNA for the CDR3 is TGTGCCAGCACCTTATCTGGACCCTCCTGGGGCTACACCTTC. It translates to CASTLSGPSWGYTF. The chain uses TRBV5-4 and TRBJ1-2, with D hard to call. The length of the CDR3 is 14 residues. The germline CDR1 and CDR2 sequences are SGHNT and YYREEE (reference sequence). Trimming took off 6 bases at V and 8 bases at J, with 20 bases between the two ends.

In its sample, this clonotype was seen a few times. CDR3 sequence (DNA): TGTGCCAGCAGCATAGGACAGGGTGGGTTGAGAGGCTACACCTTC. Translation gives CASSIGQGGLRGYTF. The chain joins TRBV7-6 to TRBJ1-2, with 8 bases identical to TRBD1. This CDR3 has 15 amino acids. The V and J ends lost 5 bases and 8 bases, in that order; junction bases with no gene match: 13. Per the germline V gene, CDR1 is SGHVS and CDR2 is FNYEAQ.

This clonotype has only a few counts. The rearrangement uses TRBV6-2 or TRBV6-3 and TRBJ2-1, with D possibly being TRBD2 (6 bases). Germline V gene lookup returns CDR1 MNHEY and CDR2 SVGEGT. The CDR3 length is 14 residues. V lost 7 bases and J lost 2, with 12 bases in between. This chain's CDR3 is CASTTGGTYNEQFF. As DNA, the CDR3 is TGTGCCAGCACAACCGGGGGAACCTACAATGAGCAGTTCTTC.

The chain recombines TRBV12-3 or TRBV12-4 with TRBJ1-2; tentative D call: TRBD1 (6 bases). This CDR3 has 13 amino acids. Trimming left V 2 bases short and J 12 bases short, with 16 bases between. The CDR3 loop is CASSLTGPGSDTF. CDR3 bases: TGTGCCAGCAGTTTAACAGGGCCGGGAAGTGACACCTTC.

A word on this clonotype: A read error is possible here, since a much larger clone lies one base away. The CDR3 sequence is CASSSGTSSPYQGTQYF. Written as DNA, the CDR3 is TGTGCCAGCAGCTCCGGGACTAGCAGTCCGTACCAAGGGACCCAGTACTTC. The chain combines TRBV7-2 with TRBJ2-5; 9 bases match TRBD2. From germline, CDR1 is SGHTA and CDR2 FQGNSA. The CDR3 is 17 amino acids. The variable domain in full, completed from reference TRBV7-2 and TRBJ2-5, reads GAGVSQSPSNKVTEKGKDVELRCDPISGHTALYWYRQSLGQGLEFLIYFQGNSAPDKSGLPSDRFSAERTGGSVSTLTIQRTQQEDSAVYLCASSSGTSSPYQGTQYFGPGTRLLVL.

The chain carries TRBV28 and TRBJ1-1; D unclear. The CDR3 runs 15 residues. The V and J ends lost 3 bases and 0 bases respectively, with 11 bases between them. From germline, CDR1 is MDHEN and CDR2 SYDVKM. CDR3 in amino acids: CASSLFGEVNTEAFF. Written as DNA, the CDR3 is TGTGCCAGCAGTTTGTTCGGGGAAGTGAACACTGAAGCTTTCTTT.